One and the same sample provided the 10 T cell receptor beta chains below, sequenced in a study of cytomegalovirus exposure and HLA in healthy donors (dated by TCRdb to between 2016 and 2019). Libraries were prepared through the immunoSEQ multiplex PCR assay. For the multiplex PCR, a mixture combining 60 forward primers for TCR Vbeta segments and 13 reverse primers for TCR Jbeta segments was used. Entries here come from immuneACCESS through TCRdb and include only in-frame sequences with V and J called. Some clones fail to appear in such tables; in the studies checked, an unresolved V gene covers under half of the shortfall, and the cause of the remainder is unknown. In this sample the table shows approximately 93,000 clones, 82% of which occur a single time. Over 3% of the sample goes to the ten largest clones. Sequencing was carried out using PBMCs. The receptors stem from a man aged 45-65 years in good health and CMV-seronegative.

The V and J genes are TRBV23-1 and TRBJ2-7; 11 bases are a match to TRBD1. TRBV23-1 is designated an ORF whose function remains uncertain. V was clipped by 4 bases and J by 3 bases; unmatched bases: 8. The length of the CDR3 is 16 residues. The CDR3 loop reads CASSPSGTGGSYEQYF. As DNA, the CDR3 is TGCGCCAGCAGTCCCTCCGGGACAGGGGGGAGCTACGAGCAGTACTTC.

The rearrangement links TRBV19 to TRBJ2-1; D perhaps matches TRBD2 (6 bases). The germline V gene has CDR1 LNHDA and CDR2 SQIVND (reference sequence). The CDR3 loop spans 15 amino acids. Trimming shortened V by 4 bases and J by 0 bases, and 10 bases separated the two germline ends. CDR3 DNA sequence: TGTGCCAGTAGTAATAGCGGTAGCTCCTACAATGAGCAGTTCTTC. This codes for CASSNSGSSYNEQFF.

This clone was seen a single time. The chain uses TRBV29-1 and TRBJ1-1, with TRBD1 as a possible D gene (5 bases). The ends were cut back, 6 bases at V and 0 bases at J, with 20 bases in the middle. Germline values: CDR1 SQVTM, CDR2 ANQGSEA. The CDR3 sequence is 16 residues long. CDR3 sequence (DNA): TGCAGCGTGCGGGACCGTACTCCTCTTCTGAACACTGAAGCTTTCTTT. Protein product: CSVRDRTPLLNTEAFF.

CDR3 nucleotide sequence: TGTGCCAGCAGCTTAGGGGGCGGGAGGGCCTTCAGCTCCTACGAGCAGTACTTC. Protein sequence: CASSLGGGRAFSSYEQYF. The chain is built from TRBV7-8 and TRBJ2-7, with 9 positions matching TRBD2. The germline V gene encodes CDR1 SGHVS and CDR2 FQNEAQ. CDR3 size: 18 residues. J was trimmed by 0 bases and V by 1 base; bases with no gene match: 10.

This clone was detected once. This sequence joins TRBV6-1 and TRBJ2-1, with D possibly being TRBD2 (5 bases). Looked up from germline, CDR1 is MNHNS and CDR2 is SASEGT. V lost 8 bases to trimming and J lost 5 bases, with 16 bases between them. This CDR3 is built from 14 residues. CDR3 sequence reads: CASGQAGRNNEQFF. The CDR3 nucleotides are TGTGCCAGCGGCCAGGCGGGTAGGAACAATGAGCAGTTCTTC.

V gene TRBV7-9 combines with J gene TRBJ2-7, with 9 bases that match TRBD1. The CDR3 loop spans 13 amino acids. The V segment lost 5 bases and the J segment 7 bases; nucleotides outside the gene matches: 6. The germline V gene encodes CDR1 SEHNR and CDR2 FQNEAQ (reference sequence). The CDR3 DNA follows: TGTGCCAGCAGCACTGGGACAGGGCGAGAGCAGTACTTC. This translates into CASSTGTGREQYF.

The chain recombines TRBV18 with TRBJ2-7, with 8 bases aligning to TRBD2. CDR1 and CDR2 (germline): KGHSH, LQKENI. This CDR3 region has 13 residues. With V trimmed by 3 bases and J by 5 bases, 3 bases remained unmatched. The CDR3 DNA reads as TGTGCCAGCTCACCGGGACTAGAGAACGAGCAGTACTTC. This codes for CASSPGLENEQYF.

The sample holds a few counts of this clone. J is TRBJ1-4 and V is TRBV6-1, with no clear D. CDR3 length: 15 amino acids. V dropped 5 bases and J dropped 6 bases, with 16 bases sitting between them. Germline V gives CDR1 MNHNS, CDR2 SASEGT. The CDR3 loop is CASSSRTGEDEKLFF. The CDR3 region has the DNA TGTGCCAGCAGTTCCCGGACGGGAGAGGATGAAAAACTGTTTTTT.

The chain uses TRBV28 and TRBJ2-2, with 10 bases aligning to TRBD2. The V gene's germline CDR1 is MDHEN and CDR2 SYDVKM. Unmatched junction bases numbered 12, after V lost 5 bases and J lost 6 bases. The CDR3 sequence is 17 residues long. CDR3 sequence (DNA): TGTGCCAGCAGTACACCAAAGACTAGCGGGTTGGCCGGGGAGCTGTTTTTT. Amino acids: CASSTPKTSGLAGELFF.

The chain couples TRBV5-6 to TRBJ1-2; TRBD1 agrees at 8 bases. Per germline, CDR1 SGHDT and CDR2 YYEEEE. Trimming cost V 4 bases and J 8 bases; bases outside gene matches: 10. This CDR3 spans 14 amino acids. CDR3 DNA: TGTGCCAGCAGCCCCGGGACAGGCTTAGGGGGCTACACCTTC. It codes for CASSPGTGLGGYTF.